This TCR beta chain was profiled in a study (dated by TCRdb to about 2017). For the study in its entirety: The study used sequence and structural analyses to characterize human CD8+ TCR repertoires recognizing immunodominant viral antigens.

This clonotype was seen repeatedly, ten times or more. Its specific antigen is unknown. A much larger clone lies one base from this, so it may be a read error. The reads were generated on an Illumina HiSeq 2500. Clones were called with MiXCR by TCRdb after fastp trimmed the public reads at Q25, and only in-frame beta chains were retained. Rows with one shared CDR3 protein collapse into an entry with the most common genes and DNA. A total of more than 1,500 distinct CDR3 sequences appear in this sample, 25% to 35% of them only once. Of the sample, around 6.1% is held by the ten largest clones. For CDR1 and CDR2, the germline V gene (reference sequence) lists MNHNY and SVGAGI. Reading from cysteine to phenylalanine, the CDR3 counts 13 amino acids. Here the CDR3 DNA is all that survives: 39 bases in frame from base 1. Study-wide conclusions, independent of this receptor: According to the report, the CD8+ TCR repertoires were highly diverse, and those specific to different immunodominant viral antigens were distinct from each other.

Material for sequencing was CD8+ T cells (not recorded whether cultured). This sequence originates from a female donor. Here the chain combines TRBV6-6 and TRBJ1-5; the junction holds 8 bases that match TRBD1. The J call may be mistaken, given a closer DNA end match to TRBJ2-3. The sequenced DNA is TGTGCCAGCAGCCAGGGGGCTGGTCAGCCCCAGTATTTT. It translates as CASSQGAGQPQYF.